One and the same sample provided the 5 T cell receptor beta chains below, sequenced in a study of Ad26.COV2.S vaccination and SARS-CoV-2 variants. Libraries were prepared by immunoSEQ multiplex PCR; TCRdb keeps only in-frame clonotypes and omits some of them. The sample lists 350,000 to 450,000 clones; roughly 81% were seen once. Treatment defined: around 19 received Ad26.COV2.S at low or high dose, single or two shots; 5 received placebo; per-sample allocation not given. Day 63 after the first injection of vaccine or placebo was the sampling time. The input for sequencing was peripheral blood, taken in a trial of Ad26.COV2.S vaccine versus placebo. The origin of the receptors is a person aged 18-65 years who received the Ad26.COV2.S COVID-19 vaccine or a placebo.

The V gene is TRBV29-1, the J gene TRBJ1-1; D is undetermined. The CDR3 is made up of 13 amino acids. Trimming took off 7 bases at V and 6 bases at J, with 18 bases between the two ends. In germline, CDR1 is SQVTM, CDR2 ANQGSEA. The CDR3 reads CSAERKSVAEAFF. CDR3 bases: TGCAGCGCAGAAAGGAAGTCGGTGGCTGAAGCTTTCTTT.

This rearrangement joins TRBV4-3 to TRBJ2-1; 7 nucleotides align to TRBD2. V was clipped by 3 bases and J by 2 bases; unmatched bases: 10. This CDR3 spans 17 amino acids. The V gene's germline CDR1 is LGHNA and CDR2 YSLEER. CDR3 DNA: TGCGCCAGCAGCCAGGGAGGGTTGGGATTAACCTACAATGAGCAGTTCTTC. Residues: CASSQGGLGLTYNEQFF.

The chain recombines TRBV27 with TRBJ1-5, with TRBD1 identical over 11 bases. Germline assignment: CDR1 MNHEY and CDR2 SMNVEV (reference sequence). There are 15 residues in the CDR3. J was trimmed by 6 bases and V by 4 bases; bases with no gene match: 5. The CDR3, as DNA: TGTGCCAGCAGTTGGGGACAGGGGGGTGGTCAGCCCCAGCATTTT. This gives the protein CASSWGQGGGQPQHF.

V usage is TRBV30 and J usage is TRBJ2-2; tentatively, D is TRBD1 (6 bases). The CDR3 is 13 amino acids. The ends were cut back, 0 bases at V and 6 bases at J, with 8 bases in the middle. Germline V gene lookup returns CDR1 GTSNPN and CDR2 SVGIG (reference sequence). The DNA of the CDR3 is TGTGCCTGGAGTGTCCAGGGGTCCGGGGAGCTGTTTTTT. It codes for CAWSVQGSGELFF.

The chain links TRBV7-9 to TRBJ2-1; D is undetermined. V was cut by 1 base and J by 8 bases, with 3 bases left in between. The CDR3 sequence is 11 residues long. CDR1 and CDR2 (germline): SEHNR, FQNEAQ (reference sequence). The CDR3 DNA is TGTGCCAGCAGCTTAGTCGATGAGCAGTTCTTC. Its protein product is CASSLVDEQFF.